This T cell receptor beta chain was captured in a study of human T cells and chemical hapten exposure. TCRdb re-called the RACE reads with MiXCR, one entry per CDR3 protein. The sample shows some 52,000 distinct CDR3 sequences, roughly 9.5% of them seen only once. CDR1 is SGHNT and CDR2 is YENEEA in the germline V gene. The germline V and J ends were trimmed by 5 bases and 2 bases, with 13 bases remaining between them. This CDR3 contains 14 residues. Time point reported: patch test 3, about 24 weeks after DPC sensitization. Treatment defined: therapeutic diphenylcyclopropenone sensitization with weekly scalp DPC.

The rearrangement links TRBV11-3 to TRBJ2-7; D may match TRBD1 or TRBD2 (5 bases each). This material consisted of whole blood, taken in connection with sensitization to the hapten diphenylcyclopropenone (DPC). This TCR came from a woman aged 40 to 50 with alopecia areata. Some clones in this sample may be carry-over from other donors' samples. CDR3 bases: TGTGCCAGCAGCCTCCGGGACGGAACCTACGAGCAGTACTTC. The encoded protein is CASSLRDGTYEQYF.